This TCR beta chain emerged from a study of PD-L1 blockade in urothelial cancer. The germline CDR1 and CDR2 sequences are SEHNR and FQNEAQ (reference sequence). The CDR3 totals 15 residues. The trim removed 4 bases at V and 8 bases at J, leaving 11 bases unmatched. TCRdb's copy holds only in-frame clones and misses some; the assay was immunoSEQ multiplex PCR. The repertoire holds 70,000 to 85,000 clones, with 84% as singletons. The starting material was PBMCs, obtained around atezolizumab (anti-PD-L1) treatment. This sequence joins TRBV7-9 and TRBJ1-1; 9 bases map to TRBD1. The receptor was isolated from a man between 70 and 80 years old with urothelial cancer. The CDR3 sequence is CASSSGTGIRPEAFF. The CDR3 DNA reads TGTGCCAGCAGCTCGGGGACAGGGATTAGACCCGAAGCTTTCTTT. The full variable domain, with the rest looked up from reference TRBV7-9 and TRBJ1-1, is DTGVSQNPRHKITKRGQNVTFRCDPISEHNRLYWYRQTLGQGPEFLTYFQNEAQLEKSRLLSDRFSAERPKGSFSTLEIQRTEQGDSAMYLCASSSGTGIRPEAFFGQGTRLTVV.